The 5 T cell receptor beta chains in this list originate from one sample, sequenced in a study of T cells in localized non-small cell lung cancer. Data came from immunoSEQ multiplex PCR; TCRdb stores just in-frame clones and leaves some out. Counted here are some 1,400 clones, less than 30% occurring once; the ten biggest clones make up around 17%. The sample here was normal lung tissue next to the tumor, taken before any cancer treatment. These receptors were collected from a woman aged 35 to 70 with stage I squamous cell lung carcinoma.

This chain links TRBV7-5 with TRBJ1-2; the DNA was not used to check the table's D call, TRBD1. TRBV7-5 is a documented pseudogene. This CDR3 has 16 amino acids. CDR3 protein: CASSFFGGTGSYGYTF. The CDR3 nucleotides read TGTGCCAGCAGCTTTTTTGGCGGGACAGGGTCATATGGCTACACCTTC.

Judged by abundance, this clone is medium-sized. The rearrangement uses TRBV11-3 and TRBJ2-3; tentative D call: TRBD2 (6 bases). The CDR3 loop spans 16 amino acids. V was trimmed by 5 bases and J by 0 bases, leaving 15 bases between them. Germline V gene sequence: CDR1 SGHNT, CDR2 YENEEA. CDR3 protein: CASSAGGAASTDTQYF. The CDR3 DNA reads TGTGCCAGCAGCGCCGGGGGAGCGGCTAGCACAGATACGCAGTATTTT.

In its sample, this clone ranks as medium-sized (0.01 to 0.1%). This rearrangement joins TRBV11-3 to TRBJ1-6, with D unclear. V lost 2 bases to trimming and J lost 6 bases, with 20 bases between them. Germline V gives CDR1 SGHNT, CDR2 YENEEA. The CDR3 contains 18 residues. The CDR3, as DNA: TGTGCCAGCAGCTTATACGGACGGATGCCGAGTTTTAATTCACCCCTCCACTTT. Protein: CASSLYGRMPSFNSPLHF. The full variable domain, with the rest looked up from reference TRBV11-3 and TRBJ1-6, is EAGVVQSPRYKIIEKKQPVAFWCNPISGHNTLYWYLQNLGQGPELLIRYENEEAVDDSQLPKDRFSAERLKGVDSTLKIQPAELGDSAVYLCASSLYGRMPSFNSPLHFGNGTRLTVT.

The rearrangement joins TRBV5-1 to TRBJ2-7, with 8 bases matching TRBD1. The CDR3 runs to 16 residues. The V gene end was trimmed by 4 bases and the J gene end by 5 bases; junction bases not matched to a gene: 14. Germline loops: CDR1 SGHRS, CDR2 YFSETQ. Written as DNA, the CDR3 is TGCGCCAGCAGCCGTGACCTGGCAGGGGGCGTAAACGAGCAGTACTTC. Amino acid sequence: CASSRDLAGGVNEQYF.

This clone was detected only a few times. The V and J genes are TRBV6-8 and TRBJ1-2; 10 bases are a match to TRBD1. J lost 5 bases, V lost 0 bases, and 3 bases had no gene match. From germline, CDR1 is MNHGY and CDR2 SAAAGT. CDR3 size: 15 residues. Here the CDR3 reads CASSYSPGQGYGYTF. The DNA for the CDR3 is TGTGCCAGCAGTTACTCCCCGGGACAGGGGTATGGCTACACCTTC.